The rows below give T cell receptor beta chains drawn from one sample of a study of tumor-infiltrating lymphocytes in oesophageal squamous cell carcinoma. A single record per CDR3 protein comes from TCRdb applying MiXCR to the PCR reads. Found here are approximately 12,000 distinct CDR3 sequences, 55% of them singletons; the top ten hold over 20%. The sequencing input was esophageal tumor tissue. The receptors come from a male donor with esophageal squamous cell carcinoma. Each CDR3 is given with its conserved first and last residue. Each record gives: V gene, D gene, clone size, J gene, CDR3 DNA, CDR3 protein. D genes are given only for firm matches. Some rows have no size entry. The others give once, few or many, or a class for an expanded clone.

V gene: TRBV6-5; D gene: NA; clone size: few; J gene: TRBJ1-1; CDR3 DNA: TGTGCCAGCAGTTACCCCGGGTGGGACACTGAAGCTTTCTTT; CDR3 protein: CASSYPGWDTEAFF
V gene: TRBV7-6; D gene: TRBD2; clone size: NA; J gene: TRBJ2-1; CDR3 DNA: TGTGCCAGCAGCTCAAGCGGGGGGCTTTGGAATGAGCAGTTCTTC; CDR3 protein: CASSSSGGLWNEQFF
V gene: TRBV7-2; D gene: TRBD2; clone size: medium-sized; J gene: TRBJ2-1; CDR3 DNA: TGTGCCAGCAGCCTCCAAGCGGGGGCCAATGAGCAGTTCTTC; CDR3 protein: CASSLQAGANEQFF
V gene: TRBV5-4; D gene: TRBD1; clone size: many; J gene: TRBJ1-2; CDR3 DNA: TGTGCCAGCAGCTTGGAAGGGGGCACCGGATACACCTTC; CDR3 protein: CASSLEGGTGYTF
V gene: TRBV28; D gene: TRBD2; clone size: NA; J gene: TRBJ2-5; CDR3 DNA: TGTGCCAGCAGTTCTCCCTCCGGGAGGGGTCGAGAGACCCAGTACTTC; CDR3 protein: CASSSPSGRGRETQYF
V gene: TRBV11-3; D gene: TRBD2; clone size: medium-sized; J gene: TRBJ2-3; CDR3 DNA: TGTGCCAGCAGCTTAGAGGCGGGAGGTTTCACAGATACGCAGTATTTT; CDR3 protein: CASSLEAGGFTDTQYF
V gene: TRBV28; D gene: TRBD2; clone size: medium-sized; J gene: TRBJ2-7; CDR3 DNA: TGTGCCAGCAGTTTAGCGAGCGGGAGTCAACGGGAGCAGTACTTC; CDR3 protein: CASSLASGSQREQYF
V gene: TRBV6-2/TRBV6-3; D gene: NA; clone size: NA; J gene: TRBJ2-3; CDR3 DNA: TGTGCCAGCAGTTACTCGACCTGGGGGTACGATACGCAGTATTTT; CDR3 protein: CASSYSTWGYDTQYF
V gene: TRBV11-2; D gene: NA; clone size: NA; J gene: TRBJ2-7; CDR3 DNA: TGTGCCAGCAGCTTAGAGGAGATTGGGGACCTAGAGGACTACGAGCAGTACTTC; CDR3 protein: CASSLEEIGDLEDYEQYF
V gene: TRBV6-1; D gene: TRBD2; clone size: few; J gene: TRBJ2-7; CDR3 DNA: TGTGCCAGCAGCTCCCATAGCGGGGGGTACGAGCAGTACTTC; CDR3 protein: CASSSHSGGYEQYF
V gene: TRBV7-8; D gene: NA; clone size: NA; J gene: TRBJ1-4; CDR3 DNA: TGTGCCAGCAGCTTAGTGGAGGGGTGGAATGAAAAACTGTTTTTT; CDR3 protein: CASSLVEGWNEKLFF
V gene: TRBV6-6; D gene: TRBD1; clone size: NA; J gene: TRBJ2-5; CDR3 DNA: TGTGCCAGCAGTTACTCGGGACAGGATATAGAGACCCAGTACTTC; CDR3 protein: CASSYSGQDIETQYF
V gene: TRBV18; D gene: NA; clone size: NA; J gene: TRBJ1-5; CDR3 DNA: TGTGCCAGCTCATCGAGCGAGGAGCCCCAGCATTTT; CDR3 protein: CASSSSEEPQHF
V gene: TRBV27; D gene: TRBD1; clone size: NA; J gene: TRBJ2-1; CDR3 DNA: TGTGCCAGCATCAACAGGGGGCTCCTATACAATGAGCAGTTCTTC; CDR3 protein: CASINRGLLYNEQFF
V gene: TRBV7-8; D gene: TRBD1; clone size: few; J gene: TRBJ1-1; CDR3 DNA: TGTGCCAGCAGCGGGACAGGGGGGGTTGACACTGAAGCTTTCTTT; CDR3 protein: CASSGTGGVDTEAFF
V gene: TRBV7-3; D gene: NA; clone size: NA; J gene: TRBJ2-3; CDR3 DNA: TGTGCCAGCAGCCTGACTAGATGGGATACGCAGTATTTT; CDR3 protein: CASSLTRWDTQYF
V gene: TRBV6-1; D gene: TRBD2; clone size: NA; J gene: TRBJ2-1; CDR3 DNA: TGTGCCAGCAGTGAAAGCCCCAGCGGGACGGATGAGCAGTTCTTC; CDR3 protein: CASSESPSGTDEQFF
V gene: TRBV2; D gene: NA; clone size: NA; J gene: TRBJ2-4; CDR3 DNA: TGTGCCAGCAGTGAGGGGGACATTCAGTACTTC; CDR3 protein: CASSEGDIQYF
V gene: TRBV7-2; D gene: TRBD1; clone size: NA; J gene: TRBJ1-2; CDR3 DNA: TGTGCCAGCAGCCCGCAGGGGGCGAGTAACTATGGCTACACCTTC; CDR3 protein: CASSPQGASNYGYTF
V gene: TRBV7-3; D gene: NA; clone size: NA; J gene: TRBJ2-3; CDR3 DNA: TGTGCCAGCAGCTTAGACCCCTCTTACGAGCAGTATTTT; CDR3 protein: CASSLDPSYEQYF
V gene: TRBV6-5; D gene: NA; clone size: NA; J gene: TRBJ2-5; CDR3 DNA: TGTGCCAGCAGTGAAGTAGGAGAGACCCAGTACTTC; CDR3 protein: CASSEVGETQYF
V gene: TRBV6-5; D gene: NA; clone size: NA; J gene: TRBJ1-1; CDR3 DNA: TGTGCCAGCAGGTATGAGGGATCGGAAGCTTTCTTT; CDR3 protein: CASRYEGSEAFF
V gene: TRBV7-2; D gene: NA; clone size: NA; J gene: TRBJ1-2; CDR3 DNA: TGTGCCAGCAGCCTGGCACCCACAGCTAACTATGGCTACACCTTC; CDR3 protein: CASSLAPTANYGYTF
V gene: TRBV5-4; D gene: NA; clone size: many; J gene: TRBJ2-5; CDR3 DNA: TGTGCCAGCAGCTTGCGCCTCGGTGGCAGGGAGACCCAGTACTTC; CDR3 protein: CASSLRLGGRETQYF
V gene: TRBV20-1; D gene: NA; clone size: many; J gene: TRBJ2-1; CDR3 DNA: TGCAGTGCTAGGGGATCGGGAGGAGGGGGCCATGAGCAGTTCTTC; CDR3 protein: CSARGSGGGGHEQFF
V gene: TRBV7-2; D gene: NA; clone size: NA; J gene: TRBJ2-2; CDR3 DNA: TGTGCCAGCATCGGGGCGGCCAGCACCGGGGAGCTGTTTTTT; CDR3 protein: CASIGAASTGELFF
V gene: TRBV7-3; D gene: NA; clone size: NA; J gene: TRBJ2-1; CDR3 DNA: TGTGCCAGCAGCCCGGGGGACGTCAGGCCCTACGATGAGCAGTTCTTC; CDR3 protein: CASSPGDVRPYDEQFF
V gene: TRBV4-3; D gene: NA; clone size: NA; J gene: TRBJ2-3; CDR3 DNA: TGCGCCAGCAGCCAAGATCGAGCGGTCCCTGGAAATACGCAGTATTTT; CDR3 protein: CASSQDRAVPGNTQYF
V gene: TRBV5-1; D gene: NA; clone size: NA; J gene: TRBJ2-3; CDR3 DNA: TGCGCCAGCAGCTTGAGTAGCACAGATACGCAGTATTTT; CDR3 protein: CASSLSSTDTQYF
V gene: TRBV7-8; D gene: NA; clone size: medium-sized; J gene: TRBJ1-3; CDR3 DNA: TGTGCCAGCAGCTCAAGAACGGTATCTGGAAACACCATATATTTT; CDR3 protein: CASSSRTVSGNTIYF
V gene: TRBV28; D gene: TRBD1; clone size: NA; J gene: TRBJ2-1; CDR3 DNA: TGTGCCAGCAGTAATACCGGACAGGGTTGGAATGAGCAGTTCTTC; CDR3 protein: CASSNTGQGWNEQFF
V gene: TRBV2; D gene: TRBD2; clone size: NA; J gene: TRBJ2-7; CDR3 DNA: TGTGCCAGCAGTGAGGGGACTAGCGGGAGGGTCTACGAGCAGTACTTC; CDR3 protein: CASSEGTSGRVYEQYF
V gene: TRBV7-8; D gene: TRBD1; clone size: NA; J gene: TRBJ2-7; CDR3 DNA: TGTGCCAGCAGCTGGGACAGGACCTACGAGCAGTACTTC; CDR3 protein: CASSWDRTYEQYF
V gene: TRBV5-1; D gene: TRBD2; clone size: NA; J gene: TRBJ2-7; CDR3 DNA: TGCGCCAGCAGCTTGGTTAGCGGGAGCATTTACGAGCAGTACTTC; CDR3 protein: CASSLVSGSIYEQYF
V gene: TRBV7-9; D gene: TRBD2; clone size: NA; J gene: TRBJ2-1; CDR3 DNA: TGTGCCAGCAGGATTAGCGGGACCCTATCCTACAATGAGCAGTTCTTC; CDR3 protein: CASRISGTLSYNEQFF
V gene: TRBV6-1; D gene: NA; clone size: large; J gene: TRBJ2-7; CDR3 DNA: TGTGCCAGCAGTGTAGAGCGATCAAGCTCCTACGAGCAGTACTTC; CDR3 protein: CASSVERSSSYEQYF
V gene: TRBV10-3; D gene: TRBD2; clone size: NA; J gene: TRBJ2-5; CDR3 DNA: TGTGCCATCCAAGGACTAGCGGGGGCCTACAATGAGCAGTACTTC; CDR3 protein: CAIQGLAGAYNEQYF
V gene: TRBV12-3/TRBV12-4; D gene: TRBD1; clone size: NA; J gene: TRBJ2-2; CDR3 DNA: TGTGCCAGCAGTTTCGGGACAGGGTTTGGCACCGGGGAGCTGTTTTTT; CDR3 protein: CASSFGTGFGTGELFF
V gene: TRBV10-3; D gene: TRBD2; clone size: NA; J gene: TRBJ2-4; CDR3 DNA: TGTGCCATCAGTAGCGGGGACTTAGCGGGTGAGCAGTACTTC; CDR3 protein: CAISSGDLAGEQYF
V gene: TRBV28; D gene: TRBD1; clone size: NA; J gene: TRBJ2-7; CDR3 DNA: TGTGCCAGCACCTCCCGGACAGGGCTGCATAATTCACCCCTCCACTTC; CDR3 protein: CASTSRTGLHNSPLHF